This TCR beta chain was sequenced during a study of blood T cell repertoires in COVID-19. Method: immunoSEQ multiplex PCR; TCRdb's copy keeps in-frame clones and lacks some. Seen here are roughly 60,000 clones, about 86% observed once, and the top ten hold around 10%. The CDR3 length is 15 residues. V dropped 5 bases and J dropped 0 bases, with 11 bases sitting between them. Germline loops: CDR1 SGHNT, CDR2 YENEEA. The receptor was derived from a man aged 80 or over with COVID-19, enrolled during active disease. The chain is built from TRBV11-3 and TRBJ1-3; D gene uncertain. The specimen was peripheral blood. The DNA of the CDR3 is TGTGCCAGCAGCGCCAGGCAAAACTCTGGAAACACCATATATTTT. Translating gives CASSARQNSGNTIYF.